This T cell receptor beta chain was identified during a study of molecular identifiers for immune sequencing clone quantification (dated by TCRdb to 2017 to 2018). Regarding the study in general: For a replicate experiment, RNA from approximately 20,000 or 100,000 naive CD8 T cells was divided into five aliquots, of which four were sequenced. This methods study benchmarked molecular-identifier clustering-based TCR repertoire sequencing (MIDCIRS) and TCR RNA copy counting, using CD8 T cells to do so. Overall study results and their limits: In CMV-specific effector cells, clones with more than 20 RNA copies accounted for over 97% of molecules, whereas in naive cells such clones accounted for under 1%. A single cell's worth of spiked-in Jurkat TCR RNA was reported detectable even among around 1 million naive CD8 T cells. When barcode sub-clustering was omitted, TCR diversity was inflated by chimeric consensus sequences, with chimeras reaching as high as 47%. Naive libraries contained spiked-in Jurkat TCR RNA (approximately nine copies' worth), which is not part of the donor repertoire. Highly expanded clone sizes could be underestimated because identical TCR molecules may share a barcode. Modeling gave about three recovered TCR RNA copies per cell versus about ten by digital PCR, implying approximately 30% capture efficiency.

Preparation of the library involved PCR. The instrument was a NextSeq 500. Preparation of bulk TCR libraries followed a previously described approach, with the TCR primers listed in Table S5. The Qiagen AllPrep DNA/RNA kit was used to purify total RNA. Before analysis, reads from multiple sequencing runs of one library were combined. Processing in the source paper ran as follows. Reads were retained only if their TCR constant sequence matched exactly, and those retained reads were trimmed to 150 nt and grouped according to their 12-nt molecular barcodes. Within each barcode group, reads were sub-clustered at a 15% Levenshtein threshold, and quality-weighted consensus sequences were built per RNA molecule. Non-functional sequences were excluded, and lower-count sequences lying one edit away from another sequence were also excluded. On the basis of fitting two negative binomial distributions, barcode sub-clusters with fewer than 20% of the maximum read count were discarded. The public reads were reanalyzed by TCRdb: fastp trimming at Q25, MiXCR alignment, in-frame beta chains only. Rows with one shared CDR3 protein collapse into an entry with the most common genes and DNA. Clone size and V and J calls follow TCRdb, not the original study. In this sample the table shows some 590,000 distinct CDR3 sequences, around 25% of which occur a single time. The top ten clones comprise 0.75% to 0.8% of the sample.

This clonotype has only a few counts. Its antigen is unknown. No much larger clone is present one base from it, and per-base qualities are unavailable. Libraries of naive CD8 T cells were built from around 18,000 to 910,000 sorted cells, with 10%, 30% or 50% of the purified RNA used. On a BD FACSAria II, naive CD8 T cells were FACS-sorted as CD8+CD4-CCR7+CD45RA+ and collected into RLT Plus buffer. Around 10 TCR copies' worth of Jurkat RNA were spiked into roughly 20,000-1,000,000 naive CD8 T cell samples to test detection sensitivity. CD8 T cells were enriched with RosetteSep CD8+ T Cell Enrichment Cocktail and Ficoll-Paque, followed by ACK red cell lysis. CDR1 and CDR2, per the germline V gene, are ENHRY and SYGVKD. The cysteine opens and the phenylalanine closes a CDR3 of 16 amino acids. Only CDR3 DNA is held: 48 bases, read in frame from base 1. The junction carries 10 bases between V and J, which are trimmed by 0 bases and 1 base respectively.

Sequencing was carried out using naive CD8+ T cells from blood, with Jurkat cell RNA spiked in. Read against the paper, the sample's cell subset or site label means: FACS-sorted CD8+CD4-CCR7+CD45RA+ naive T cells. The chain joins TRBV10-3 to TRBJ2-1; the D gene is perhaps TRBD2, from 5 matching bases. The receptor's source is a human donor in good health. Some libraries in this study had Jurkat cell RNA spiked in. Here is the DNA: TGTGCCATCAGTGAGTCGATGAGAGGGTCCTACAATGAGCAGTTCTTC. This is translated as CAISESMRGSYNEQFF.